This TCR beta chain derives from a study of identical twins. Whole-study results and caveats: Models underestimated out-of-frame TCR alpha sharing in monozygotic twins. Insertions were fewer in abundant cord blood beta clonotypes, whereas memory repertoires showed none of this pattern. Excess twin sharing in beta out-of-frame sequences was weaker.

Of note for this clonotype: Its antigen is undetermined.

Carrying unique molecular identifiers, the cDNA also gained a universal primer site through template switching. TCRdb redid the calling of the 5' RACE reads with MiXCR, one entry per CDR3 protein. The repertoire holds approximately 230,000 distinct CDR3 sequences, over 13% seen once, with 8.8% in the top ten. With 9 bases removed from V and 2 bases from J, the gap between germline ends came to 18 bases. CDR1 and CDR2 (germline): SGHDT, YYEEEE. The length of the CDR3 is 15 residues. The sample taken for sequencing was memory (CD45RO+) T cells sorted from blood. This clonotype was obtained from a woman between 18 and 30 years old in good health. The chain has TRBV5-6 and TRBJ2-1, with unresolved D. CDR3 nucleotides: TGTGCCATCGGCCCCGGTAGCCAGACCTACAATGAGCAGTTCTTC. Encoded protein: CAIGPGSQTYNEQFF.